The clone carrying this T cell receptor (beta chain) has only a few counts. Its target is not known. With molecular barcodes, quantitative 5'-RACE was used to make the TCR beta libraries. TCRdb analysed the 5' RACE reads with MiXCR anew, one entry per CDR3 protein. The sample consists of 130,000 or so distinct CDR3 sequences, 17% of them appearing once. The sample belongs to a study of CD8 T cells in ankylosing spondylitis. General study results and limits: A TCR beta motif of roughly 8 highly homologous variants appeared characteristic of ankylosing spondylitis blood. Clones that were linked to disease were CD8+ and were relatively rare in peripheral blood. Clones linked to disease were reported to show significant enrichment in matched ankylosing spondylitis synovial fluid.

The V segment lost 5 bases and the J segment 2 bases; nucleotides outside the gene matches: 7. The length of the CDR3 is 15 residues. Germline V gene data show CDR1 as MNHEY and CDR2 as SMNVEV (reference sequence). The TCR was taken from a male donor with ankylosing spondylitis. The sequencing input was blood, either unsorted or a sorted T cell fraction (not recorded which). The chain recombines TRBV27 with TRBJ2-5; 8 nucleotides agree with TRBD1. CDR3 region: CASSKLRTGQETQYF. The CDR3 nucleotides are TGTGCCAGCAGTAAACTCCGGACAGGGCAAGAGACCCAGTACTTC.